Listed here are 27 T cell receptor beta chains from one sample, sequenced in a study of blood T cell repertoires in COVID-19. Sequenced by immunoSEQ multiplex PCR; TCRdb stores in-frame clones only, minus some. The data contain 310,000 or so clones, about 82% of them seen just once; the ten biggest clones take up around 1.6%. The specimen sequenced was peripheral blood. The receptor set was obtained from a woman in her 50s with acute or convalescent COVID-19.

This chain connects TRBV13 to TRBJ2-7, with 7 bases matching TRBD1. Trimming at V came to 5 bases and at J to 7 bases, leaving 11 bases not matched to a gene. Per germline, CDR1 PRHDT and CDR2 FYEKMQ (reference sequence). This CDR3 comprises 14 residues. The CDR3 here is CASSRGGHMREQYF. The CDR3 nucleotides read TGTGCCAGCAGCAGAGGGGGCCACATGAGAGAGCAGTACTTC.

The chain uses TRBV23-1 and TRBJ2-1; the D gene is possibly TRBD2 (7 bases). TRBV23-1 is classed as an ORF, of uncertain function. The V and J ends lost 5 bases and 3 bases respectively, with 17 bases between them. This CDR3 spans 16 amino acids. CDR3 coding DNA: TGCGCCAGCAGTTCATCGGGGGCGGGAGTCTACAATGAGCAGTTCTTC. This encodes CASSSSGAGVYNEQFF.

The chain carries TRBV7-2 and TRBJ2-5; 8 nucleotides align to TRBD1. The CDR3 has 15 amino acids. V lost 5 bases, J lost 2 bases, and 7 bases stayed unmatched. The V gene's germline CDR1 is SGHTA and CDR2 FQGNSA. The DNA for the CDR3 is TGTGCCAGCAGCGTAACGCGACAGGGGCAAGAGACCCAGTACTTC. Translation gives CASSVTRQGQETQYF. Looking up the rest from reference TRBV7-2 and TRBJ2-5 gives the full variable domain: GAGVSQSPSNKVTEKGKDVELRCDPISGHTALYWYRQSLGQGLEFLIYFQGNSAPDKSGLPSDRFSAERTGGSVSTLTIQRTQQEDSAVYLCASSVTRQGQETQYFGPGTRLLVL.

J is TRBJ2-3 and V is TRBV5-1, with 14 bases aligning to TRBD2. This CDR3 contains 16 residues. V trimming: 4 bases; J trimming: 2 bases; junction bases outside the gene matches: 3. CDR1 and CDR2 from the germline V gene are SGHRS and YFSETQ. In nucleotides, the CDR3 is TGCGCCAGCAGCACGGGACTAGCGGGGGACACAGATACGCAGTATTTT. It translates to CASSTGLAGDTDTQYF.

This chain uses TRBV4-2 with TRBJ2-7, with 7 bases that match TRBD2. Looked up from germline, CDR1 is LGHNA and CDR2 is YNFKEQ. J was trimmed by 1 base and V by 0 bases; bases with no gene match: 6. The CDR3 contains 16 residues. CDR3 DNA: TGTGCCAGCAGCCAAGAGGGGCGGGAGAGGTCCTACGAGCAGTACTTC. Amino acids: CASSQEGRERSYEQYF.

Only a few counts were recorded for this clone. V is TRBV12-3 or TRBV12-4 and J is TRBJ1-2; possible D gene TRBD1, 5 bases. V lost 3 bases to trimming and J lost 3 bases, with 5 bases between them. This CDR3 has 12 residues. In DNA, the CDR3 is TGTGCCAGCAGTTTCAGGGACTATGGCTACACCTTC. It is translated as CASSFRDYGYTF.

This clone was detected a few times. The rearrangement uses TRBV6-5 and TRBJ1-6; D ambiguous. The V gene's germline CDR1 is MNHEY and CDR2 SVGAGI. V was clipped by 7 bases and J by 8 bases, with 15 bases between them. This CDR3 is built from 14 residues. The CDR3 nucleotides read TGTGCCAGCACCAGGTCTCCTGTCCATTCACCCCTCCACTTT. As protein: CASTRSPVHSPLHF.

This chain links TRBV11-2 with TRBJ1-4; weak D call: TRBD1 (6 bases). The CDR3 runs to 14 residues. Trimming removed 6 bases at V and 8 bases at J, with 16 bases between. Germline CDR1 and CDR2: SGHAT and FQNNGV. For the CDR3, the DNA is TGTGCCAGCAGAGACAGGTTGGGGGGGGAAAAACTGTTTTTT. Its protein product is CASRDRLGGEKLFF.

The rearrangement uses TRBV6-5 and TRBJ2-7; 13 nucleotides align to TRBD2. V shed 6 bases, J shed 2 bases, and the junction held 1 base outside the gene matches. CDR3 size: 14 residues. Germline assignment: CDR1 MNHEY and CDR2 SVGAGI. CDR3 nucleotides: TGTGCCAGCAGAACTAGCGGGAGGGCCTACGAGCAGTACTTC. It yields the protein CASRTSGRAYEQYF.

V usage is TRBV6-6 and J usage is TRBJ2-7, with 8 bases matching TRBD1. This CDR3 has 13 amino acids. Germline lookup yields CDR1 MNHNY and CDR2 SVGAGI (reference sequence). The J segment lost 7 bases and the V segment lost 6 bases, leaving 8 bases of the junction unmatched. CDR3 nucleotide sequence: TGTGCCAGCAGAGAGGACAGGGAGGAAGAGCAGTACTTC. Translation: CASREDREEEQYF.

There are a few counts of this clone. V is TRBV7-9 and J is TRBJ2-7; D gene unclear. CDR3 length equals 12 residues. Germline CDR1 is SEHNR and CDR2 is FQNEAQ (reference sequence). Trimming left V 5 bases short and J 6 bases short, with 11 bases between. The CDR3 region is CASSPNRPEQYF. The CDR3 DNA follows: TGTGCCAGCAGCCCGAACAGACCCGAGCAGTACTTC.

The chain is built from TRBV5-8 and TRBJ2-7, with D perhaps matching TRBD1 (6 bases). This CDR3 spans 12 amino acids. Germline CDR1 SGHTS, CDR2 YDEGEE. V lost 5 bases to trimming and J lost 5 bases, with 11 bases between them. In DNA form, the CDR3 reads TGTGCCAGCAGAAAACAGGGCCACGAGCAGTACTTC. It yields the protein CASRKQGHEQYF. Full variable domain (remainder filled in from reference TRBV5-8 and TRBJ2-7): EAGVTQSPTHLIKTRGQQATLRCSPISGHTSVYWYQQALGLGLQFLLWYDEGEERNRGNFPPRFSGRQFPNYSSELNVNALELEDSALYLCASRKQGHEQYFGPGTRLTVT.

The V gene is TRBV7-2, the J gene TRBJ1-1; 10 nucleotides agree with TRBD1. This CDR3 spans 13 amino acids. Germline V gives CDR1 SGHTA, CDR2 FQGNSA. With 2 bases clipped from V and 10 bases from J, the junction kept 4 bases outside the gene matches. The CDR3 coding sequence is TGTGCCAGCAGCTTAAGGGACAGGGGACGAGCTTTCTTT. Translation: CASSLRDRGRAFF.

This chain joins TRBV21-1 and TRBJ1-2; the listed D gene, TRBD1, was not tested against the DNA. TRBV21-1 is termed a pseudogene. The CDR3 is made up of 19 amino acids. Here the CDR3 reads CASSKVWEVGQGGNYGYTF. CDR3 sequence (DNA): TGTGCCAGCAGCAAAGTTTGGGAGGTCGGACAGGGAGGGAACTATGGCTACACCTTC.

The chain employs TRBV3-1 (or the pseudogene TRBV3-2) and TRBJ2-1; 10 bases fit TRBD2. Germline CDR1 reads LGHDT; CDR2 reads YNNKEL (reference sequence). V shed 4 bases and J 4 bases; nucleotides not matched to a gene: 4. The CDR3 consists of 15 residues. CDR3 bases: TGTGCCAGCAGCCTTAGGACTAGCGGTTACAATGAGCAGTTCTTC. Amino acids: CASSLRTSGYNEQFF.

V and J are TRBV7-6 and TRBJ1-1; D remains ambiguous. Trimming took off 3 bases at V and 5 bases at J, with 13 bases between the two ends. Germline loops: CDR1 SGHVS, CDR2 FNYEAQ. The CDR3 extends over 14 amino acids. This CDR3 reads CASSLSDGGTEAFF. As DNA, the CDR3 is TGTGCCAGCAGCTTGTCTGATGGAGGAACTGAAGCTTTCTTT. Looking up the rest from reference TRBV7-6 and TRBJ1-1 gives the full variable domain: GAGVSQSPRYKVTKRGQDVALRCDPISGHVSLYWYRQALGQGPEFLTYFNYEAQQDKSGLPNDRFSAERPEGSISTLTIQRTEQRDSAMYRCASSLSDGGTEAFFGQGTRLTVV.

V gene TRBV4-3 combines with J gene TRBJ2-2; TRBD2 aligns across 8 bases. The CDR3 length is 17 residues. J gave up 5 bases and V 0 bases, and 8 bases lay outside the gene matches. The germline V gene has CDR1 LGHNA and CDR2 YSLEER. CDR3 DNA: TGCGCCAGCAGCCAAGAAGGCGGAGCGGGAGAAACCGGGGAGCTGTTTTTT. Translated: CASSQEGGAGETGELFF.

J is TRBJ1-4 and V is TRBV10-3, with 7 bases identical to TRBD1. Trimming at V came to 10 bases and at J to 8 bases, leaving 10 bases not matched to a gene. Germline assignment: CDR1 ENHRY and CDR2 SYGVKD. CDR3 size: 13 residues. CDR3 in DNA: TGTGCCACCGGACAGGACGAAGGCGAAAAACTGTTTTTT. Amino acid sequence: CATGQDEGEKLFF.

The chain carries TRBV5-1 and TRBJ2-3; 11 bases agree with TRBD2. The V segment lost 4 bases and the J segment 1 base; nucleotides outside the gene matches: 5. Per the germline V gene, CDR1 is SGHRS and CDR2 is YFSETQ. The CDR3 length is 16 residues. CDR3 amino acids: CASSQGTSGRTDTQYF. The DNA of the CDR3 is TGCGCCAGCAGCCAAGGGACTAGCGGACGCACAGATACGCAGTATTTT.

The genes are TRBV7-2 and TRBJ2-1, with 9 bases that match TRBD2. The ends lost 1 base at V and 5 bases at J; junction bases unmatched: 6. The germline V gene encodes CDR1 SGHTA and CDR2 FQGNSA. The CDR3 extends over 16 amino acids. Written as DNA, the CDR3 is TGTGCCAGCAGCTTAGTGCCGGCTAGCGGGGACAATGAGCAGTTCTTC. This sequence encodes CASSLVPASGDNEQFF.

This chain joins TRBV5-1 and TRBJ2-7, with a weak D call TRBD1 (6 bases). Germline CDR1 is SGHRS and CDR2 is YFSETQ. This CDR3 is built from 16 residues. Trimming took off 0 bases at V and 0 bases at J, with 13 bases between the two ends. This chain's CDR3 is CASSLEGVGNSYEQYF. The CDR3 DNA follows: TGCGCCAGCAGCTTGGAGGGGGTGGGTAACTCCTACGAGCAGTACTTC.

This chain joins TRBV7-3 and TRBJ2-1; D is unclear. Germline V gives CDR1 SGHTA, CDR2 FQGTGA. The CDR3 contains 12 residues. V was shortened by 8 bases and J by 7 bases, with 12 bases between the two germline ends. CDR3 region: CASQLPGNEQFF. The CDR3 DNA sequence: TGTGCCAGCCAATTACCCGGGAATGAGCAGTTCTTC.

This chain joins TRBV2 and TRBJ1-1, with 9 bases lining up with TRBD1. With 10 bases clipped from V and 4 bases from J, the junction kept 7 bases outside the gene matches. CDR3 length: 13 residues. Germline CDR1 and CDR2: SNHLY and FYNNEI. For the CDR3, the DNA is TGTGCCATTACGGACAGGGGCGGCACTGAAGCTTTCTTT. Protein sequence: CAITDRGGTEAFF.

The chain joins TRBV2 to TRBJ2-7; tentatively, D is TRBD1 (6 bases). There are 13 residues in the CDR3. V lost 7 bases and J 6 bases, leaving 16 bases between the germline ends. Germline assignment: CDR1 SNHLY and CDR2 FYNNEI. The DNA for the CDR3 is TGTGCCAGCACCCGGACAGTATCCGGCGAGCAGTACTTC. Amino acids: CASTRTVSGEQYF. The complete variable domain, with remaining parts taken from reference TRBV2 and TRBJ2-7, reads EPEVTQTPSHQVTQMGQEVILRCVPISNHLYFYWYRQILGQKVEFLVSFYNNEISEKSEIFDDQFSVERPDGSNFTLKIRSTKLEDSAMYFCASTRTVSGEQYFGPGTRLTVT.

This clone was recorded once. The CDR3 reads CASSPGTGGSYGYTF. Written as DNA, the CDR3 is TGTGCCAGCAGCCCCGGGACAGGGGGCAGCTATGGCTACACCTTC. This chain links TRBV7-9 with TRBJ1-2; 12 positions match TRBD1. CDR1 and CDR2 (germline): SEHNR, FQNEAQ (reference sequence). The CDR3 is 15 residues long. V was clipped by 5 bases and J by 4 bases; unmatched bases: 5.

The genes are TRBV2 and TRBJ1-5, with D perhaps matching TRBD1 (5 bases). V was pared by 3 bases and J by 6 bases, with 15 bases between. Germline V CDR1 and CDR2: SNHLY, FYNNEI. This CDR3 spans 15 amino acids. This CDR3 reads CASSERWGSGQPQHF. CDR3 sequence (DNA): TGTGCCAGCAGTGAGAGGTGGGGCTCCGGTCAGCCCCAGCATTTT. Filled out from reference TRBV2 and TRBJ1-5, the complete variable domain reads EPEVTQTPSHQVTQMGQEVILRCVPISNHLYFYWYRQILGQKVEFLVSFYNNEISEKSEIFDDQFSVERPDGSNFTLKIRSTKLEDSAMYFCASSERWGSGQPQHFGDGTRLSIL.

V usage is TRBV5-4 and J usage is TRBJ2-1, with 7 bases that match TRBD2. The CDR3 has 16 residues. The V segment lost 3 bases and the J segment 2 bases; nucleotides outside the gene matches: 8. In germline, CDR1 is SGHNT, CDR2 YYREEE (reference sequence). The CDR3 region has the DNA TGTGCCAGCAGCTCGTCCCTAGCGGCCGCCTACAATGAGCAGTTCTTC. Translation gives CASSSSLAAAYNEQFF.